This T cell receptor (beta chain) was documented in a study of cytomegalovirus exposure and HLA in healthy donors. PCR employed 60 Vbeta and 13 Jbeta primers. Method: immunoSEQ multiplex PCR; TCRdb's copy keeps in-frame clones and lacks some. The sample shows approximately 61,000 clones, around 78% of them seen only once. Notes on the study in general: The authors judged a highly shared variant cluster likely a sequencing artifact. Among TCR beta chains, those listed as cytomegalovirus-associated numbered some 160.

As regards this clone: Antigen specificity is unknown.

The sequenced sample was PBMCs. This TCR was recovered from a man between 18 and 29 years old in good health and CMV-seropositive.

This CDR3 reads CASSLGKIRDEQYF. CDR3 sequence (DNA): TGTGCCAGCAGTTTGGGCAAGATACGTGACGAGCAGTACTTC. The chain has TRBV28 and TRBJ2-7; D unresolved. Per the germline V gene, CDR1 is MDHEN and CDR2 is SYDVKM. This CDR3 comprises 14 residues. Trimming left V 3 bases short and J 5 bases short, with 14 bases between.